This entry features one T cell receptor beta chain sequence. The target of this receptor is not known. Per-base qualities were not stored, and no clone one base away is much larger. This sample stems from a study of OX40 agonist ivuxolimab in advanced cancers. The study in broad terms: Ivuxolimab was a fully human IgG2 agonistic monoclonal antibody targeting the costimulatory receptor OX40 (CD134). Among the approximately 54 dose-escalation patients, around 19 had hepatocellular carcinoma, approximately 15 melanoma, 9 renal cell carcinoma and 9 head and neck cancer. Intravenous ivuxolimab was administered to patients every 2 weeks at six dose levels: 0.01, 0.1, 0.3, 1.5, 3 and 10 mg/kg. The dose-escalation cohort was about 83% male with a mean age of around 64 years, ranging from about 20 to 80. Peripheral TCRbeta sequencing aimed to test whether ivuxolimab altered TCR sequence diversity and caused clonal T-cell expansion. Partial responses occurred in three dose-escalation patients: two with cutaneous melanoma and one with hepatocellular carcinoma. The paper covers the monotherapy dose-escalation part of the phase I ivuxolimab trial, which included N of about 56 patients. Prior anti-PD-1, anti-PD-L1 or anti-CTLA-4 therapy was permitted, and checkpoint inhibitors had been received by about two fifths of dose-escalation patients.

Patients with autoimmune disease history or receiving systemic immunosuppression were excluded from the trial. Peripheral blood for TCR sequencing was collected from all dose cohorts at baseline, on cycle 4 day 1, and on cycle 7 day 1. Samples were obtained from an open-label, multicenter, first-in-human phase I dose-escalation trial of ivuxolimab. Adults with locally advanced or metastatic head and neck squamous cell, hepatocellular, melanoma or renal cell carcinoma were enrolled in the trial. Before TCR sequencing, CD4+ and CD8+ T cells were separately sorted from peripheral blood. For sequencing of the TCRbeta CDR3 region, genomic DNA was extracted from the sorted cells. TCRbeta CDR3 regions were sequenced using the immunoSEQ Assay. TCRdb retrieved this table from immuneACCESS and kept in-frame rearrangements only. Not all clones are present; in checked studies, unresolved V genes account for under half, and no reason is known for the remainder. Counted in this sample were tens of thousands of clones; about 76% of them appeared once. The ten top clones hold 18% of the sample.

What the authors observed across the whole study: Partial responders in the 0.1-3.0 mg/kg groups had among the lowest normalized peripheral clonal expansion, especially among CD8+ T cells. At doses of 0.1 to 3.0 mg/kg, clonal expansion of both CD4+ and CD8+ T cells in blood was seen between baseline and week 6. Low levels of normalized T-cell clonal expansion were also seen in some patients who did not respond. The antigen specificity of the clonally expanded peripheral T cells was not determined. After ivuxolimab, CD8+ T cells had more expanded clones than CD4+ T cells on average.

The CDR3 has 17 amino acids, counting the end cysteine and phenylalanine. Only the CDR3 DNA is retained, 51 bases long and in frame from the first base. Sequencing was performed on CD4+ or CD8+ T cells sorted from blood, taken in a trial of the OX40 agonist ivuxolimab. This clonotype originated in an adult with an advanced solid tumor such as melanoma, head and neck, liver or kidney cancer. The sequence joins TRBV21-1 to TRBJ2-3; the table's TRBD1 call for D was not verified on the DNA. TRBV21-1 is recorded as a pseudogene. CDR3 loop: CASSFGVWGPLTDTQYF. The DNA reads as follows: TGTGCCAGCAGCTTTGGGGTTTGGGGGCCCCTCACAGATACGCAGTATTTT.